These T cell receptor beta chains were read from a single sample in a study of blood T cell repertoires in COVID-19. Repertoires were generated with immunoSEQ multiplex PCR, while TCRdb's copy carries only in-frame clones and drops some. This table holds 300,000 to 400,000 clones, 80% to 90% found once. Sequencing was performed on peripheral blood. These receptor sequences come from a woman aged 25 to 39 with COVID-19, enrolled during active disease. Each CDR3 is given with its conserved first and last residue. D genes are given only for firm matches. Size is omitted from some rows. Given values are once, few, many or a class for expanded clones.

d_gene | j_gene | v_gene | abundance | CDR3aa | CDR3nt
TRBD1 | TRBJ2-1 | TRBV27 | - | CASSVPGQGYNEQFF | TGTGCCAGCAGTGTTCCGGGACAGGGCTACAATGAGCAGTTCTTC
- | TRBJ2-3 | TRBV10-3 | - | CAISDPTRGLPRQYTDTQYF | TGTGCCATCAGTGACCCCACCCGGGGTTTACCCAGACAATACACAGATACGCAGTATTTT
- | TRBJ1-5 | TRBV6-2/TRBV6-3 | - | CASSYGEDQPQHF | TGTGCCAGCAGTTACGGAGAGGATCAGCCCCAGCATTTT
TRBD2 | TRBJ2-5 | TRBV2 | - | CASSDGFGAGGQETQYF | TGTGCCAGCAGTGACGGCTTTGGCGCGGGGGGTCAAGAGACCCAGTACTTC
TRBD2 | TRBJ2-5 | TRBV5-8 | - | CASSFGGSPYQETQYF | TGTGCCAGCAGCTTCGGCGGGAGTCCGTACCAAGAGACCCAGTACTTC
TRBD2 | TRBJ2-3 | TRBV4-3 | once | CASSLSGGPTDTQYF | TGCGCCAGCAGCCTTAGCGGGGGGCCCACAGATACGCAGTATTTT
- | TRBJ1-1 | TRBV11-2 | few | CASSWKGDTEAFF | TGTGCCAGCAGTTGGAAGGGAGACACTGAAGCTTTCTTT
TRBD2 | TRBJ2-1 | TRBV4-3 | - | CASSQDRAGGFNEQFF | TGCGCCAGCAGCCAAGATAGAGCGGGAGGATTCAATGAGCAGTTCTTC
TRBD1 | TRBJ2-3 | TRBV19 | - | CASSPWRGQGNTDTQYF | TGTGCCAGTAGTCCTTGGCGGGGACAGGGCAACACAGATACGCAGTATTTT
TRBD1 | TRBJ1-1 | TRBV7-2 | - | CASSQDRASSAFF | TGTGCCAGCAGCCAGGACAGGGCGTCATCAGCTTTCTTT
- | TRBJ2-7 | TRBV18 | once | CASSLLVLTEGISYEQYF | TGTGCCAGCTCCCTACTAGTTTTGACGGAGGGTATCTCCTACGAGCAGTACTTC
- | TRBJ1-2 | TRBV12-3/TRBV12-4 | - | CASSKTGDYGYTF | TGTGCCAGCAGTAAGACAGGAGACTATGGCTACACCTTC
TRBD1 | TRBJ1-2 | TRBV6-1 | - | CASSDAGQVHLGYGYTF | TGTGCCAGCAGTGATGCGGGACAGGTTCATCTAGGCTATGGCTACACCTTC
- | TRBJ2-3 | TRBV27 | - | CASSTLQGRVGRVKTDTQYF | TGTGCCAGCAGTACCCTACAGGGGCGAGTCGGGAGAGTGAAGACGGATACGCAGTATTTT
- | TRBJ2-5 | TRBV7-7 | - | CASSFGQKETQYF | TGTGCTAGCAGCTTCGGACAGAAAGAGACCCAGTACTTC
- | TRBJ2-3 | TRBV5-4 | - | CASSRKVTAGTDTQYF | TGTGCCAGCAGCCGTAAAGTAACGGCGGGCACAGATACGCAGTATTTT
- | TRBJ2-7 | TRBV21-1 | - | CASSKEKRDRQEPPYEQYF | TGTGCCAGCAGCAAAGAGAAAAGGGACAGGCAAGAGCCACCCTACGAGCAGTACTTC
- | TRBJ2-2 | TRBV5-6 | few | CASSPGDTGELFF | TGTGCCAGCAGCCCGGGGGACACCGGGGAGCTGTTTTTT
TRBD2 | TRBJ2-1 | TRBV7-2 | - | CASSLRGGPGTSGFNEQFF | TGTGCCAGCAGCTTAAGAGGGGGCCCCGGGACTAGCGGCTTTAATGAGCAGTTCTTC
TRBD2 | TRBJ2-1 | TRBV19 | - | CASSIAAGGPTEQFF | TGTGCCAGTAGTATAGCTGCGGGAGGGCCAACTGAGCAGTTCTTC
- | TRBJ1-5 | TRBV18 | - | CASSPGSLWSNQPQHF | TGTGCCAGCTCACCCGGGAGCCTCTGGAGCAATCAGCCCCAGCATTTT
- | TRBJ2-7 | TRBV10-3 | - | CAIRTDWSSSYEQYF | TGTGCCATCAGGACGGACTGGTCCAGCTCCTACGAGCAGTACTTC
- | TRBJ2-4 | TRBV11-2 | - | CASSSGQPDIQYF | TGTGCCAGCAGCTCTGGACAACCAGACATTCAGTACTTC
- | TRBJ2-5 | TRBV4-3 | - | CASSQDLPRETQYF | TGCGCCAGCAGCCAAGACCTTCCCAGAGAGACCCAGTACTTC
- | TRBJ1-4 | TRBV15 | - | CATSRRGLNEKLFF | TGTGCCACCAGCAGAAGAGGCCTCAATGAAAAACTGTTTTTT
TRBD1 | TRBJ1-6 | TRBV27 | - | CASSLPGRGTPLHF | TGTGCCAGCAGTTTGCCGGGCAGGGGGACACCCCTCCACTTT
TRBD1 | TRBJ2-7 | TRBV28 | - | CASSTGTGVYEQYF | TGTGCCAGCAGTACCGGGACAGGGGTCTACGAGCAGTACTTC
- | TRBJ1-5 | TRBV21-1 | once | CASSGRDRGAHQPQHF | TGTGCCAGCAGCGGCCGGGACAGGGGGGCCCATCAGCCCCAGCATTTT
TRBD2 | TRBJ2-1 | TRBV5-4 | - | CASSPQPGLAANEQFF | TGTGCCAGCAGCCCCCAACCGGGACTAGCGGCTAATGAGCAGTTCTTC
TRBD1 | TRBJ1-6 | TRBV6-5 | - | CASSYGTGRRSPLHF | TGTGCCAGCAGTTACGGGACAGGCCGGAGATCACCCCTCCACTTT
TRBD2 | TRBJ2-1 | TRBV24-1 | - | CATSDFSGRHYNEQFF | TGTGCCACCAGTGATTTTTCCGGGAGGCACTACAATGAGCAGTTCTTC
TRBD1 | TRBJ2-5 | TRBV2 | - | CASGGQPRTGTQYF | TGTGCCAGCGGGGGACAGCCCCGTACCGGGACCCAGTACTTC
TRBD1 | TRBJ1-1 | TRBV7-9 | - | CASSFDRGESTTEAFF | TGTGCCAGCAGCTTTGACAGGGGAGAGAGTACCACTGAAGCTTTCTTT
- | TRBJ1-1 | TRBV7-2 | - | CASSLNRVSTEAFF | TGTGCCAGCAGCTTAAACAGGGTCTCCACTGAAGCTTTCTTT
- | TRBJ1-6 | TRBV4-3 | - | CASSPSGTMSSPLHF | TGCGCCAGCAGCCCTTCCGGGACTATGTCTTCACCCCTCCACTTT
- | TRBJ1-5 | TRBV6-5 | once | CASSSRGRQPQHF | TGTGCCAGCAGTTCCAGGGGTCGTCAGCCCCAGCATTTT
- | TRBJ2-6 | TRBV6-2/TRBV6-3 | - | CASSYLGAAILSGANVLTF | TGTGCCAGCAGTTACTTAGGGGCCGCCATTCTCTCTGGGGCCAACGTCCTGACTTTC
TRBD1 | TRBJ2-3 | TRBV10-3 | once | CAISSGTGNTDTQYF | TGTGCCATCAGTTCCGGGACAGGGAACACAGATACGCAGTATTTT
TRBD2 | TRBJ2-2 | TRBV4-2 | few | CASSQGGLAGSGELFF | TGTGCCAGCAGCCAGGGGGGACTAGCGGGAAGCGGGGAGCTGTTTTTT
- | TRBJ2-5 | TRBV10-3 | - | CAISGGPAGETQYF | TGTGCCATCAGTGGGGGGCCAGCTGGGGAGACCCAGTACTTC
- | TRBJ1-2 | TRBV14 | - | CASSLQTYGYTF | TGTGCCAGCAGCCTACAGACCTATGGCTACACCTTC
- | TRBJ2-7 | TRBV6-2/TRBV6-3 | - | CASSYTGNAYEQYF | TGTGCCAGCAGTTATACGGGTAACGCCTACGAGCAGTACTTC
- | TRBJ2-7 | TRBV6-2/TRBV6-3 | - | CASSGCRDCRSYEQYF | TGTGCCAGCAGTGGGTGTCGGGATTGCAGGTCCTACGAGCAGTACTTC
TRBD1 | TRBJ2-1 | TRBV7-9 | - | CASSQPGQGGDEQFF | TGTGCCAGCAGTCAACCGGGACAGGGGGGCGATGAGCAGTTCTTC
TRBD2 | TRBJ2-1 | TRBV4-1 | - | CASSHPPAGVNEQFF | TGCGCCAGCAGCCACCCCCCCGCGGGGGTCAATGAGCAGTTCTTC
- | TRBJ1-6 | TRBV28 | - | CASRRGSSYNSPLHF | TGTGCCAGCAGGCGGGGGAGCTCCTATAATTCACCCCTCCACTTT
TRBD2 | TRBJ2-2 | TRBV28 | - | CASSLYGTSGLRTGELFF | TGTGCCAGCAGTTTATATGGGACTAGCGGGTTACGCACCGGGGAGCTGTTTTTT
- | TRBJ2-3 | TRBV10-3 | - | CAISARGDTQYF | TGTGCCATCAGTGCCCGGGGAGATACGCAGTATTTT
- | TRBJ1-2 | TRBV6-1 | - | CASSEFQGDYGYTF | TGTGCCAGCAGTGAGTTTCAAGGGGACTATGGCTACACCTTC
- | TRBJ1-2 | TRBV2 | - | CASSGGGTRYTF | TGTGCCAGCAGTGGTGGGGGGACCCGCTACACCTTC
- | TRBJ1-3 | TRBV6-5 | - | CASSYTASGNTIYF | TGTGCCAGCAGTTACACAGCATCTGGAAACACCATATATTTT
TRBD2 | TRBJ2-1 | TRBV4-3 | - | CASSQGRTRPYNEQFF | TGCGCCAGCAGCCAAGGAAGGACTAGACCCTACAATGAGCAGTTCTTC